This T cell receptor (beta chain) was captured by sequencing in a study of response to subunit inactivated influenza vaccine. This clonotype was recorded a few times. The V end lost 0 bases, the J end lost 2 bases, and 8 bases lay between the germline ends. Germline assignment: CDR1 SGHRS and CDR2 YFSETQ. The CDR3 extends over 14 amino acids. TCRdb reanalysed the RT-PCR reads using MiXCR and keeps one entry per CDR3 protein. The table has hundreds of thousands of distinct CDR3 sequences, roughly 15% seen once; the top ten hold 6% to 9.5%. This sequence originates from a man aged 50-60 years who received an inactivated influenza vaccine. This chain links TRBV5-1 with TRBJ2-5; no firm D call. Here the sequenced sample was PBMCs from blood, taken 14 to 15 days before vaccination. The CDR3 is CASSLVGSQETQYF. DNA of the CDR3: TGCGCCAGCAGCTTGGTCGGTAGTCAAGAGACCCAGTACTTC.